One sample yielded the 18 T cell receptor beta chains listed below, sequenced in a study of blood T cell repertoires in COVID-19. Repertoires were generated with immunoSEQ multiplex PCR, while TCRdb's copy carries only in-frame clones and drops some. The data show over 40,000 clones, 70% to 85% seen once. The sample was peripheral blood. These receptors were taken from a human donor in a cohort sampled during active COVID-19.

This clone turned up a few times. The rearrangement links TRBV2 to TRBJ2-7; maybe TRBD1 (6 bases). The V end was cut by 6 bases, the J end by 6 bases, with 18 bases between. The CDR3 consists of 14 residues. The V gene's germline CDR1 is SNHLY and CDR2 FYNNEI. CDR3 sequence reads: CASRPDRKVSEQYF. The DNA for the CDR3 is TGTGCCAGCAGGCCGGACAGAAAGGTGAGCGAGCAGTACTTC. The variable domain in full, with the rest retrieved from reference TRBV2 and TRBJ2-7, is EPEVTQTPSHQVTQMGQEVILRCVPISNHLYFYWYRQILGQKVEFLVSFYNNEISEKSEIFDDQFSVERPDGSNFTLKIRSTKLEDSAMYFCASRPDRKVSEQYFGPGTRLTVT.

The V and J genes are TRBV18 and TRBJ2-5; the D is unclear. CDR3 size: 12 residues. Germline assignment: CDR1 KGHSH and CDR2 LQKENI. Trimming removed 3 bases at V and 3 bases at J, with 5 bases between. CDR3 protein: CASSPAEETQYF. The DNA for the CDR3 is TGTGCCAGCTCACCGGCAGAAGAGACCCAGTACTTC.

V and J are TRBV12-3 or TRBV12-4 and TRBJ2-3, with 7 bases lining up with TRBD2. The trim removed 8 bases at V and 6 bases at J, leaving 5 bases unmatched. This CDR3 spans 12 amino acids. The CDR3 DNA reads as TGTGCCAGCGGGCTGGGGGGGGATACGCAGTATTTT. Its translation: CASGLGGDTQYF.

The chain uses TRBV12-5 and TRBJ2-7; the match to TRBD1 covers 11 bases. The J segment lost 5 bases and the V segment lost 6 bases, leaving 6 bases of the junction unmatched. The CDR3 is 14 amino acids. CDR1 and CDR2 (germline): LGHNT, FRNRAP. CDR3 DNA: TGTGCTAGTGGCCCCGGACAGGGGGCCCACGAGCAGTACTTC. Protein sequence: CASGPGQGAHEQYF.

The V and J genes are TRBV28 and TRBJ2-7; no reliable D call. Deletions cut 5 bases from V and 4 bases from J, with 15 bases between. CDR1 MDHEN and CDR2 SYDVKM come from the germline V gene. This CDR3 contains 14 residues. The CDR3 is CASSRSWLRYEQYF. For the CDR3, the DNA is TGTGCCAGCAGTAGGTCCTGGCTGCGGTACGAGCAGTACTTC.

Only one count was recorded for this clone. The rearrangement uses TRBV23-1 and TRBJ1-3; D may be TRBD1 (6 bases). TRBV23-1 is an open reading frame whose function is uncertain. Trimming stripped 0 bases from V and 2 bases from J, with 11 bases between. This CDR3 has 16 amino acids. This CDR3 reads CASSQSRGFPGNTIYF. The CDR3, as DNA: TGCGCCAGCAGTCAATCCAGGGGATTTCCTGGAAACACCATATATTTT.

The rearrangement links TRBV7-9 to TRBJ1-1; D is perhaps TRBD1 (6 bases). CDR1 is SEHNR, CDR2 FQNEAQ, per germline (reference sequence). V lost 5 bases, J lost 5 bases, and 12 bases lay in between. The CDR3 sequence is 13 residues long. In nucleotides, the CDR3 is TGTGCCAGCAGCCCCCACAGGGAAACTGAAGCTTTCTTT. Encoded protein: CASSPHRETEAFF.

In DNA, the CDR3 is TGTGCCAGCAGCCCTTCAGCTAACTATGGCTACACCTTC. Translated, it gives CASSPSANYGYTF. The gene calls are TRBV9 and TRBJ1-2, with no clear D. This CDR3 region has 13 residues. CDR1 and CDR2 from the germline V gene are SGDLS and YYNGEE. Deletions cut 4 bases from V and 0 bases from J, with 7 bases between. Filled out from reference TRBV9 and TRBJ1-2, the complete variable domain reads DSGVTQTPKHLITATGQRVTLRCSPRSGDLSVYWYQQSLDQGLQFLIQYYNGEERAKGNILERFSAQQFPDLHSELNLSSLELGDSALYFCASSPSANYGYTFGSGTRLTVV.

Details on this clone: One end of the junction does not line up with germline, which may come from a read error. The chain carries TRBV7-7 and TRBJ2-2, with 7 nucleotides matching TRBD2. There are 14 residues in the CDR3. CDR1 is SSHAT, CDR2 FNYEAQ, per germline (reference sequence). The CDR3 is CASSFSGGTGELFF. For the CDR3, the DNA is TGTGCTAGCAGCTTTTCGGGGGGTACCGGGGAGCTGTTTTTT. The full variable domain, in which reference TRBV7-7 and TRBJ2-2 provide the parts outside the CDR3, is GAGVSQSPRYKVTKRGQDVTLRCDPISSHATLYWYQQALGQGPEFLTYFNYEAQPDKSGLPSDRFSAERPEGSISTLTIQRTEQRDSAMYRCASSFSGGTGELFFGEGSRLTVL.

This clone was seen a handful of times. The CDR3 loop reads CASSVGGSRGNTIYF. CDR3 DNA: TGTGCCAGCAGCGTAGGAGGCTCTCGCGGAAACACCATATATTTT. This chain links TRBV9 with TRBJ1-3, with unresolved D. This CDR3 has 15 residues. The V gene's germline CDR1 is SGDLS and CDR2 YYNGEE. The V end was cut by 0 bases, the J end by 4 bases, with 11 bases between. Using reference TRBV9 and TRBJ1-3 for the parts outside the CDR3, the full variable domain is DSGVTQTPKHLITATGQRVTLRCSPRSGDLSVYWYQQSLDQGLQFLIQYYNGEERAKGNILERFSAQQFPDLHSELNLSSLELGDSALYFCASSVGGSRGNTIYFGEGSWLTVV.

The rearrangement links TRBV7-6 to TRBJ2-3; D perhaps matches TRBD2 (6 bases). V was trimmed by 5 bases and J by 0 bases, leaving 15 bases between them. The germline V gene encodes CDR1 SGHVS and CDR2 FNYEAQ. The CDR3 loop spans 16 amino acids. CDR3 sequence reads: CASSRLDGTSTDTQYF. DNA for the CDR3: TGTGCCAGCAGCCGTCTAGATGGGACTAGCACAGATACGCAGTATTTT.

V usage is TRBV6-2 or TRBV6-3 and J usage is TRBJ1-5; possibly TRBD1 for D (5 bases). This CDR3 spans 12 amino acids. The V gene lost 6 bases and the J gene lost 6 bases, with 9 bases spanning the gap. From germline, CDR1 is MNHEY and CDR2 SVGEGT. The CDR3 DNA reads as TGTGCCAGCAGCCCAAGGGGTCAGCCCCAGCATTTT. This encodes CASSPRGQPQHF.

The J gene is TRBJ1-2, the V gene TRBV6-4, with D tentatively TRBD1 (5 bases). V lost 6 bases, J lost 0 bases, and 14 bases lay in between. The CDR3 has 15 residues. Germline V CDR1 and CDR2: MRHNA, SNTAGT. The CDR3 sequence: CASSANSGANYGYTF. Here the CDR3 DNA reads TGTGCCAGCAGCGCGAACTCGGGGGCTAACTATGGCTACACCTTC.

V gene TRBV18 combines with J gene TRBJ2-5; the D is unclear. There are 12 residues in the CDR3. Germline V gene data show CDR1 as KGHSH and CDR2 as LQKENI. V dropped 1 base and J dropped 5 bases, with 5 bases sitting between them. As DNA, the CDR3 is TGTGCCAGCTCACCACTCTCGGAGACCCAGTACTTC. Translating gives CASSPLSETQYF.

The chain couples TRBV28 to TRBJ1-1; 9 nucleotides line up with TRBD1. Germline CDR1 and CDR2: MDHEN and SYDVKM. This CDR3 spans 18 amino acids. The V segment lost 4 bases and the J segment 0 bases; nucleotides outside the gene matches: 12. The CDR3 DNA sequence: TGTGCCAGCAGTTGGGGGTCACAGGGGGCTTACCTGAACACTGAAGCTTTCTTT. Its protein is CASSWGSQGAYLNTEAFF.

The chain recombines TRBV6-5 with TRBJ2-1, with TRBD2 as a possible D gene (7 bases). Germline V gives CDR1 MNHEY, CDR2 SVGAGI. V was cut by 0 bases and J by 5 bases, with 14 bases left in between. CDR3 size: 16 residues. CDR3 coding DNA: TGTGCCAGCAGTTACTCTCGCGGGGGCCCACACAATGAGCAGTTCTTC. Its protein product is CASSYSRGGPHNEQFF.

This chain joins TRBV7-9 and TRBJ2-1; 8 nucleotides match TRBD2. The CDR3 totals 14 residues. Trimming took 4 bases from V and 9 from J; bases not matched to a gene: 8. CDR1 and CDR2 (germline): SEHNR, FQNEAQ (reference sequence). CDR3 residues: CASSSLAGGIEQFF. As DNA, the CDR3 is TGTGCCAGCAGCTCTCTCGCGGGAGGTATTGAGCAGTTCTTC.

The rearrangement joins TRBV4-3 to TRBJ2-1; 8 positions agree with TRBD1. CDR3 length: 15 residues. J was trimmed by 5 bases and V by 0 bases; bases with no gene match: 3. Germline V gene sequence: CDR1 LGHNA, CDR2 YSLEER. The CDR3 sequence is CASSQENRGDNEQFF. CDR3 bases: TGCGCCAGCAGCCAAGAGAACAGGGGGGACAATGAGCAGTTCTTC.